The TCR beta chain described here comes from a study of T cell repertoires in cytomegalovirus infection (dated by TCRdb to between 2018 and 2021). Regarding the complete study: The HLA type of each donor mattered for the analysis, because public TCR beta signatures pointed to carriage of CMV infection along with the matching HLA type. Overall study outcomes, separate from this receptor: The ex vivo response was dominated by HLA-C-restricted CMV-specific TCR beta clonotypes, which also provided the single most frequent clonotype in two of eight donors. Cumulative frequency of public TCR beta family members discriminated carriers of CMV infection plus the relevant HLA type in this cohort and an independent approximately 360-donor cohort.

Reads for this sample came from an Illumina HiSeq 1500. TCRdb took the public reads, trimmed them with fastp at Q25, ran MiXCR for clone calling and kept in-frame beta chains. When rows share a CDR3 protein, they turn into one entry using the most common DNA and genes. The sample table lists about 180,000 distinct CDR3 sequences, about a sixth of them with a count of one. The ten largest clones represent about 25% of the sample. V is trimmed back by 8 bases and J by 8 bases, and the junction contains 2 bases that no gene match accounts for. Sequences SEHNR (CDR1) and FQNEAQ (CDR2) are obtained from the germline V gene (reference sequence). Reading from cysteine to phenylalanine, the CDR3 counts 10 amino acids. Only CDR3 DNA is held: 30 bases, read in frame from base 1. This clonotype came up a few times. What antigen it recognizes has not been identified. The sample holds no much larger clone one base away, and base qualities are not on file.

The chain was built from TRBV7-9 and TRBJ2-5; 7 of the junction bases match TRBD1. Sequenced: CD8+ T cells from PBMCs. This sequence was found in a human donor in good health (CMV status not recorded). Some clones in this sample may be carry-over from other donors' samples. The nucleotide sequence reads TGTGCCAGCGAGGGGGCAACCCAGTACTTC. This translates into CASEGATQYF.